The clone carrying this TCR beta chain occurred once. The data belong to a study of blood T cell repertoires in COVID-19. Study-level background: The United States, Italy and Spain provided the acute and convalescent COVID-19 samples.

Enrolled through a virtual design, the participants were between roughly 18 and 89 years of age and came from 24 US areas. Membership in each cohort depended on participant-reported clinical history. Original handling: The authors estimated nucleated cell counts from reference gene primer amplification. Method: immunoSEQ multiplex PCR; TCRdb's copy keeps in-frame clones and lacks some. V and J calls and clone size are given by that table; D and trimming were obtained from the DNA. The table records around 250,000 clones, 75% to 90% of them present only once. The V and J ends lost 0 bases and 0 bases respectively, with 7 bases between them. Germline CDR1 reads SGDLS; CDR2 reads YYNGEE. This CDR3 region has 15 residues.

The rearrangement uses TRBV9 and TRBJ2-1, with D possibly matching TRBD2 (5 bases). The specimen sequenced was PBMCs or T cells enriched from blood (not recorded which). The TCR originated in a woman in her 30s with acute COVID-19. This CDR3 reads CASSVDGNSYNEQFF. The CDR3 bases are TGTGCCAGCAGCGTAGACGGGAACTCCTACAATGAGCAGTTCTTC.